This is a list of T cell receptor beta chains from one sample in a study of response to subunit inactivated influenza vaccine. From the RT-PCR reads, TCRdb called clonotypes with MiXCR, one entry per CDR3 protein. This table has roughly 290,000 distinct CDR3 sequences, 20% to 25% appearing once. The sequencing here drew on PBMCs from blood, taken about 20 months after vaccination. Every receptor here comes from a man between 45 and 75 years old who received an inactivated influenza vaccine. Both conserved end residues are part of each CDR3. The D gene is left open where the match is weak. Where a row states a size, it is once, few, many or the class of an expanded clone; other rows omit it.

clone size | J gene | D gene | V gene | CDR3 DNA | CDR3 protein
. | TRBJ2-7 | . | TRBV5-6 | TGTGCCAGCAGCTCCGGGACAAATTACGAGCAGTACTTC | CASSSGTNYEQYF
few | TRBJ2-7 | . | TRBV27 | TGTGCCAGCAGTCGAACCGGCGAAACCTACGAGCAGTACTTC | CASSRTGETYEQYF
many | TRBJ1-1 | . | TRBV7-2 | TGTGCCAGCAGCCAAGTTTTCCCTGAAGCTTTCTTT | CASSQVFPEAFF
many | TRBJ2-7 | TRBD2 | TRBV28 | TGTGCCAGCAGGCGTAGCGGGACTTACGAGCAGTACTTC | CASRRSGTYEQYF
. | TRBJ2-1 | . | TRBV7-9 | TGTGCCAGCACCGTCCTCGGCTCCTACAATGAGCAGTTCTTC | CASTVLGSYNEQFF
many | TRBJ1-1 | . | TRBV5-6 | TGTGCCAGCAGCTTGGAGGCAGCTGGGGCTTTCTTT | CASSLEAAGAFF
. | TRBJ2-3 | . | TRBV6-2/TRBV6-3 | TGTGCCAGCAGTTACTCGAATGGGGCCCTAGATACGCAGTATTTT | CASSYSNGALDTQYF
. | TRBJ2-1 | . | TRBV2 | TGTGCCAGCAGGGGCGCCCAGTGGAGGAATGAGCAGTTCTTC | CASRGAQWRNEQFF
. | TRBJ2-7 | TRBD1 | TRBV5-1 | TGCGCCAGCAGCGCGCCCGGGACAGGGTCATACGAGCAGTACTTC | CASSAPGTGSYEQYF
. | TRBJ2-1 | TRBD2 | TRBV4-3 | TGCGCCAGCAGCCAGGCACTAGCGGGTTCCTACAATGAGCAGTTCTTC | CASSQALAGSYNEQFF
. | TRBJ1-3 | . | TRBV12-3/TRBV12-4 | TGTGCCAGCAGTTTAGCAGGGGTAAACACCATATATTTT | CASSLAGVNTIYF
few | TRBJ2-2 | TRBD2 | TRBV24-1 | TGTGCCACCAGTGATCCGATGGACTACCGGGGGGGCACCGGGGAGCTGTTTTTT | CATSDPMDYRGGTGELFF
. | TRBJ2-1 | . | TRBV5-1 | TGCGCCAGCAGCATTTCAGGACTGTCCTACAATGAGCAGTTCTTC | CASSISGLSYNEQFF
many | TRBJ1-4 | . | TRBV4-3 | TGCGCCAGCAGCCAAGATCAAGCAACTAATGAAAAACTGTTTTTT | CASSQDQATNEKLFF
. | TRBJ2-5 | TRBD1 | TRBV20-1 | TGCAGTGCCTCACTTACGACAGGGAGTGAGACCCAGTACTTC | CSASLTTGSETQYF
. | TRBJ1-5 | . | TRBV10-3 | TGTGCCATCAGTGATATGGGGGAGCCCCAGCATTTT | CAISDMGEPQHF
once | TRBJ2-7 | . | TRBV5-1 | TGCGCCAGCAGCTTGGGCGGTCAGGCCCTCTACGAGCAGTACTTC | CASSLGGQALYEQYF
few | TRBJ1-6 | . | TRBV18 | TGTGCCAGCTCACCCCGGGCCGAGCCGTCACCCCTCCACTTT | CASSPRAEPSPLHF
. | TRBJ2-1 | . | TRBV28 | TGTGCCACCCAGGGGTCGGACGGGGGGAATTACAATGAGCAGTTCTTC | CATQGSDGGNYNEQFF
few | TRBJ2-3 | . | TRBV5-1 | TGCGCCAGCAGCTTGGATAACAGCAACACAGATACGCAGTATTTT | CASSLDNSNTDTQYF
. | TRBJ1-1 | . | TRBV5-1 | TGCGCCAGCAGCATGGGCAACCCGAGCAGGAACACTGAAGCTTTCTTT | CASSMGNPSRNTEAFF
. | TRBJ1-2 | . | TRBV20-1 | TGCAGTGCTGATCGGAAGGGCTACACCTTC | CSADRKGYTF
many | TRBJ1-5 | . | TRBV28 | TGTGCCACTATAAGATCCCAGGTTCGGCAGCCCCAGCATTTT | CATIRSQVRQPQHF
. | TRBJ2-7 | . | TRBV6-1 | TGTGCCAGCAGCCCTGTACTAGGTAGCTCCTACGAGCAGTACTTC | CASSPVLGSSYEQYF
. | TRBJ1-6 | . | TRBV5-1 | TGCGCCAGCAGAGCGGGGACCTCGGGCGGTTCACCCCTCCACTTT | CASRAGTSGGSPLHF
. | TRBJ2-7 | . | TRBV27 | TGTGCCAGCACTTCTGGCGGTCTCTACGAGCAGTACTTC | CASTSGGLYEQYF
. | TRBJ1-5 | TRBD1 | TRBV10-2 | TGCGCCAGCAGTCCTAAGACAGGGCCTTTACATCAGCCCCAGCATTTT | CASSPKTGPLHQPQHF
once | TRBJ2-5 | . | TRBV7-7 | TGTGCTAGCAGCTCCGAGGGGACCCAGTACTTC | CASSSEGTQYF
many | TRBJ1-5 | TRBD1 | TRBV7-2 | TGTGCCAGCAGCCCGAGGGGTGGGACAGGGGTTTATAGCAATCAGCCCCAGCATTTT | CASSPRGGTGVYSNQPQHF